This T cell receptor beta chain stems from a study of blood T cell repertoires in COVID-19. The sample holds one count of this clone. Data came from immunoSEQ multiplex PCR; TCRdb stores just in-frame clones and leaves some out. The table shows roughly 170,000 clones, with roughly 84% occurring only once. This CDR3 contains 12 residues. The germline V gene encodes CDR1 MNHNS and CDR2 SASEGT. Trimming left V 2 bases short and J 7 bases short, with 6 bases between. This receptor was identified in a man aged 55 to 70 who had recovered from COVID-19. Input material: peripheral blood. The V and J genes are TRBV6-1 and TRBJ1-3, with D uncertain. CDR3 in DNA: TGTGCCAGCAGTGAAAGAGGGAACACCATATATTTT. Its translation: CASSERGNTIYF.